The next 15 T cell receptor beta chains were all read from a single sample in a study of T cell changes during pregnancy in multiple sclerosis. TCRdb keeps only in-frame clones here, not all; method: immunoSEQ multiplex PCR. The table lists just under 60,000 clones, more than 85% of them singletons. The sequences come from peripheral blood, collected in the first trimester of pregnancy. The receptors originated from a female donor with multiple sclerosis, enrolled in a pregnancy study.

The chain couples TRBV5-4 to TRBJ2-3; TRBD2 matches 10 bases. CDR1 and CDR2 (germline): SGHNT, YYREEE (reference sequence). This CDR3 is built from 15 residues. Trimming took 3 bases from V and 5 from J; bases not matched to a gene: 6. CDR3 sequence: CASSSKRGGEDTQYF. In DNA, the CDR3 is TGTGCCAGCAGCTCCAAGCGGGGGGGCGAAGATACGCAGTATTTT.

This clone was counted a single time. The rearrangement links TRBV7-3 to TRBJ2-1; D possibly corresponds to TRBD2 (6 bases). This CDR3 is 13 amino acids long. Trimming cost V 5 bases and J 4 bases, with 9 bases left between them. Germline V gene lookup returns CDR1 SGHTA and CDR2 FQGTGA. CDR3 loop: CASSPRGYNEQFF. In nucleotides, the CDR3 is TGTGCCAGCAGCCCCCGGGGGTACAATGAGCAGTTCTTC.

This clone was recorded once. The chain has TRBV5-1 and TRBJ1-6, with D perhaps TRBD1 (5 bases). Trimming took 0 bases from V and 6 from J, leaving 10 bases between them. In germline, CDR1 is SGHRS, CDR2 YFSETQ. The CDR3 is 15 residues long. This chain's CDR3 is CASSLEGVINSPLHF. CDR3 in DNA: TGCGCCAGCAGCTTGGAAGGGGTTATTAATTCACCCCTCCACTTT.

This chain links TRBV19 with TRBJ1-1; TRBD1 might be the D (5 bases). V was trimmed by 7 bases and J by 5 bases, leaving 17 bases between them. The CDR3 is 14 amino acids. Germline assignment: CDR1 LNHDA and CDR2 SQIVND (reference sequence). The CDR3 loop is CASTLGLSGTEAFF. CDR3 nucleotide sequence: TGTGCCAGTACTTTGGGGCTGTCCGGGACTGAAGCTTTCTTT.

As concerns this clone: Additional DNA sequences in this sample encode the identical CDR3. The chain recombines TRBV30 with TRBJ1-1; TRBD1 is a possible D gene (6 bases). Trimming pared 5 bases from V and 3 bases from J, leaving 13 bases between. Per the germline V gene, CDR1 is GTSNPN and CDR2 is SVGIG (reference sequence). This CDR3 contains 13 residues. The CDR3 here is CAWSLQGDTEAFF. CDR3 DNA sequence: TGTGCCTGGTCCCTACAGGGCGACACTGAAGCTTTCTTT.

This clone was seen just once. The chain links TRBV7-9 to TRBJ2-1; D gene ambiguous. The V gene's germline CDR1 is SEHNR and CDR2 FQNEAQ (reference sequence). The CDR3 sequence is 15 residues long. V was trimmed by 2 bases and J by 6 bases, leaving 14 bases between them. This CDR3 reads CASSLPRRLGNEQFF. CDR3 coding DNA: TGTGCCAGCAGCTTACCCCGTAGGCTAGGCAATGAGCAGTTCTTC.

This sequence joins TRBV15 and TRBJ2-7; D not resolved. Trimming took 1 base from V and 3 from J, leaving 7 bases between them. Germline V gene data show CDR1 as LNHNV and CDR2 as YYDKDF (reference sequence). The CDR3 covers 13 residues. The CDR3 coding sequence is TGTGCCACCAGCAGAGGGCAAGACTACGAGCAGTACTTC. Encoded protein: CATSRGQDYEQYF.

The J gene is TRBJ1-3, the V gene TRBV13, with TRBD1 matching over 8 bases. There are 16 residues in the CDR3. Germline V gives CDR1 PRHDT, CDR2 FYEKMQ (reference sequence). J lost 2 bases, V lost 0 bases, and 3 bases had no gene match. CDR3: CASSLGRRGPGNTIYF. CDR3 nucleotides: TGTGCCAGCAGCTTAGGCCGCAGGGGGCCTGGAAACACCATATATTTT.

CDR3 region: CSVEDNRGSDYGYTF. The CDR3 nucleotides are TGCAGCGTTGAAGATAACCGGGGTTCGGACTATGGCTACACCTTC. The chain recombines TRBV29-1 with TRBJ1-2; D is undetermined. V gave up 0 bases and J gave up 3 bases, with 14 bases separating them. CDR1 SQVTM and CDR2 ANQGSEA come from the germline V gene. CDR3 length equals 15 residues.

The genes are TRBV6-1 and TRBJ2-7; no clear D gene. This CDR3 spans 12 amino acids. Germline V lookup: CDR1 MNHNS, CDR2 SASEGT. V lost 3 bases and J lost 9, with 12 bases in between. Written as DNA, the CDR3 is TGTGCCAGCAGTGAGAGGCAAACCGGGCAGTACTTC. Translated, it gives CASSERQTGQYF.

The chain carries TRBV27 and TRBJ1-2, with D possibly matching TRBD1 (5 bases). With 0 bases removed from V and 5 bases from J, the gap between germline ends came to 7 bases. CDR1 is MNHEY and CDR2 is SMNVEV in the germline V gene (reference sequence). The CDR3 extends over 13 amino acids. The CDR3 bases are TGTGCCAGCAGTTTATCGGGGGGTTATGGCTACACCTTC. Residues: CASSLSGGYGYTF.

The V and J genes are TRBV13 and TRBJ2-7, with 9 bases fitting TRBD1. The CDR3 is made up of 16 amino acids. The germline CDR1 and CDR2 sequences are PRHDT and FYEKMQ (reference sequence). The J segment lost 1 base and the V segment lost 4 bases, leaving 8 bases of the junction unmatched. The chain's CDR3 is CASSSRSGTGSYEQYF. In DNA, the CDR3 is TGTGCCAGCAGCTCCCGATCCGGGACAGGGTCCTACGAGCAGTACTTC.

The rearrangement uses TRBV27 and TRBJ2-7; 8 bases match TRBD1. Germline assignment: CDR1 MNHEY and CDR2 SMNVEV (reference sequence). The CDR3 consists of 14 residues. With V trimmed by 5 bases and J by 5 bases, 8 bases remained unmatched. The CDR3 spells CASSPPTGVNEQYF. The CDR3 region has the DNA TGTGCCAGCAGTCCCCCGACAGGGGTTAACGAGCAGTACTTC.

The gene calls are TRBV10-3 and TRBJ1-1; D is ambiguous. The CDR3 sequence is 15 residues long. Looked up from germline, CDR1 is ENHRY and CDR2 is SYGVKD. Trimming stripped 2 bases from V and 1 base from J, with 11 bases between. Here the CDR3 reads CAISERIDGNTEAFF. Written as DNA, the CDR3 is TGTGCCATCAGTGAGCGAATAGATGGGAACACTGAAGCTTTCTTT.

This clone occurred once. V and J are TRBV9 and TRBJ2-7, with TRBD1 matching over 8 bases. CDR1 is SGDLS and CDR2 is YYNGEE in the germline V gene. The length of the CDR3 is 14 residues. The J segment lost 3 bases and the V segment lost 0 bases, leaving 2 bases of the junction unmatched. DNA of the CDR3: TGTGCCAGCAGCGTAGAGGACAGGGTCTACGAGCAGTACTTC. Protein: CASSVEDRVYEQYF.